In this sample, the clone carrying this T cell receptor (beta chain) turned up once. Its antigen is unidentified. This sample's treatment: approximately 18 received Ad26.COV2.S at low or high dose, single or two shots; five or six received placebo; per-sample allocation not given. Material that was analyzed had been drawn on day 63 after the first vaccine or placebo injection. The data originate from a study of Ad26.COV2.S vaccination and SARS-CoV-2 variants. Profiled with immunoSEQ multiplex PCR; TCRdb holds only in-frame clones, not every one. Of around 320,000 clones listed, approximately 80% are singletons. Study outcomes and limitations: Across vaccine and placebo recipients, the breadth of non-spike TCRs was similar. Marked by substantial breadth, spike-specific CD8+ and CD4+ T cell responses were reportedly seen after vaccination.

The CDR3 totals 13 residues. Germline CDR1 is DFQATT and CDR2 is SNEGSKA (reference sequence). Trimming took off 3 bases at V and 4 bases at J, with 12 bases between the two ends. This rearrangement joins TRBV20-1 to TRBJ1-1; D ambiguous. This receptor was taken from a person aged 18-65 years who received the Ad26.COV2.S COVID-19 vaccine or a placebo. The input for sequencing was peripheral blood, taken in a trial of Ad26.COV2.S vaccine versus placebo. The CDR3 DNA reads TGCAGTGCTAGTCCTCCCGGGAGCACTGAAGCTTTCTTT. Amino acid sequence: CSASPPGSTEAFF.